A single sample is the source of the 24 T cell receptor beta chains below, sequenced in a study of cytomegalovirus exposure and HLA in healthy donors. Both 60 Vbeta primers and 13 Jbeta primers went into the PCR. Sequencing was performed with immunoSEQ multiplex PCR; in TCRdb, only in-frame clones are kept and a portion is missing. This sample has tens of thousands of clones, with 65% to 90% found just once. Sequencing was performed on PBMCs. The receptor source for this set is a human donor in good health.

The chain links TRBV5-1 to TRBJ2-3, with 12 bases fitting TRBD2. V was clipped by 0 bases and J by 6 bases; unmatched bases: 2. CDR1 and CDR2 (germline): SGHRS, YFSETQ. CDR3 length equals 15 residues. As DNA, the CDR3 is TGCGCCAGCAGCTTGGCTAGCGGGAGGGCCGATACGCAGTATTTT. The encoded protein is CASSLASGRADTQYF.

The chain is built from TRBV4-3 and TRBJ1-2; a weak D match, TRBD1 (6 bases). The germline V gene has CDR1 LGHNA and CDR2 YSLEER. The CDR3 is 15 amino acids. V was cut by 3 bases and J by 7 bases, with 18 bases left in between. CDR3 DNA: TGCGCCAGCAGCCAGGGAGGGGGGTTGCATCCTGGCTACACCTTC. Translated, it gives CASSQGGGLHPGYTF.

This sequence joins TRBV4-3 and TRBJ2-2, with 7 bases identical to TRBD2. The CDR3 sequence is 16 residues long. V lost 0 bases and J lost 6; bases outside the gene matches: 7. Per the germline V gene, CDR1 is LGHNA and CDR2 is YSLEER. CDR3 nucleotides: TGCGCCAGCAGCCAAGAGGAGGGAGGGAAGGCCGGGGAGCTGTTTTTT. Its translation: CASSQEEGGKAGELFF.

V usage is TRBV4-3 and J usage is TRBJ2-1; 11 positions match TRBD2. Per germline, CDR1 LGHNA and CDR2 YSLEER. CDR3 size: 16 residues. V lost 1 base, J lost 5 bases, and 4 bases stayed unmatched. The CDR3 sequence: CASSQVSTSGNNEQFF. The DNA of the CDR3 is TGCGCCAGCAGCCAAGTTTCGACTAGCGGGAACAATGAGCAGTTCTTC.

The chain recombines TRBV9 with TRBJ1-2, with 8 positions matching TRBD1. V trimming: 4 bases; J trimming: 2 bases; junction bases outside the gene matches: 4. Germline loops: CDR1 SGDLS, CDR2 YYNGEE. This CDR3 has 14 amino acids. CDR3 in amino acids: CASSRQGLNYGYTF. CDR3 bases: TGTGCCAGCAGCCGACAGGGGTTAAACTATGGCTACACCTTC. Full variable domain (remainder filled in from reference TRBV9 and TRBJ1-2): DSGVTQTPKHLITATGQRVTLRCSPRSGDLSVYWYQQSLDQGLQFLIQYYNGEERAKGNILERFSAQQFPDLHSELNLSSLELGDSALYFCASSRQGLNYGYTFGSGTRLTVV.

V usage is TRBV7-2 and J usage is TRBJ2-7; 7 bases are a match to TRBD1. CDR1 is SGHTA and CDR2 is FQGNSA in the germline V gene. This CDR3 is 16 amino acids long. The ends lost 1 base at V and 2 bases at J; junction bases unmatched: 8. CDR3 DNA sequence: TGTGCCAGCAGCTTAGAGACAGGGAGTTGGCCCTACGAGCAGTACTTC. Translating gives CASSLETGSWPYEQYF.

The chain couples TRBV4-1 to TRBJ2-3; 9 nucleotides align to TRBD1. The CDR3 runs 15 residues. V trimming: 4 bases; J trimming: 4 bases; junction bases outside the gene matches: 6. Looked up from germline, CDR1 is MGHRA and CDR2 is YSYEKL. The CDR3 loop is CASSRGQGYSDTQYF. DNA of the CDR3: TGCGCCAGCAGCCGCGGACAGGGGTACTCAGATACGCAGTATTTT.

The chain links TRBV11-3 to TRBJ1-1, with D perhaps matching TRBD1 (5 bases). The CDR3 contains 13 residues. V lost 2 bases and J 1 base, leaving 5 bases between the germline ends. The germline V gene has CDR1 SGHNT and CDR2 YENEEA. The CDR3 DNA reads TGTGCCAGCAGCTTAAGGGGGAACACTGAAGCTTTCTTT. Its protein product is CASSLRGNTEAFF. The full variable domain, its missing parts supplied by reference TRBV11-3 and TRBJ1-1, is EAGVVQSPRYKIIEKKQPVAFWCNPISGHNTLYWYLQNLGQGPELLIRYENEEAVDDSQLPKDRFSAERLKGVDSTLKIQPAELGDSAVYLCASSLRGNTEAFFGQGTRLTVV.

The chain recombines TRBV14 with TRBJ2-1, with 12 nucleotides matching TRBD2. Germline CDR1 SGHDN, CDR2 FVKESK. V shed 1 base and J 8 bases; nucleotides not matched to a gene: 3. CDR3 length: 15 residues. CDR3 sequence: CASSQGLAGGDEQFF. The CDR3, as DNA: TGTGCCAGCAGCCAAGGGCTAGCGGGGGGGGATGAGCAGTTCTTC. The whole variable domain, remainder taken from reference TRBV14 and TRBJ2-1, is EAGVTQFPSHSVIEKGQTVTLRCDPISGHDNLYWYRRVMGKEIKFLLHFVKESKQDESGMPNNRFLAERTGGTYSTLKVQPAELEDSGVYFCASSQGLAGGDEQFFGPGTRLTVL.

The table lists this clone with a few counts. The genes are TRBV21-1 and TRBJ2-7; whether TRBD2, the table's D call, matches the DNA was not checked. TRBV21-1 is flagged as a pseudogene. The CDR3 is made up of 18 amino acids. The CDR3 nucleotides are TGTGCCAGCAGCAAAGCAGGGAGCCCGGGACTAGCGTCCTACGAGCAGTACTTC. It yields the protein CASSKAGSPGLASYEQYF.

A single count supports this clone. The V call is TRBV5-1, the J call TRBJ1-1; 7 bases fit TRBD1. This CDR3 contains 16 residues. J gave up 4 bases and V 4 bases, and 13 bases lay outside the gene matches. Germline CDR1 and CDR2: SGHRS and YFSETQ. The DNA of the CDR3 is TGCGCCAGCAGCCTATCGGCGACAGGGTTCGGCACTGAAGCTTTCTTT. Its protein is CASSLSATGFGTEAFF. The variable domain in full, completed from reference TRBV5-1 and TRBJ1-1, reads KAGVTQTPRYLIKTRGQQVTLSCSPISGHRSVSWYQQTPGQGLQFLFEYFSETQRNKGNFPGRFSGRQFSNSRSEMNVSTLELGDSALYLCASSLSATGFGTEAFFGQGTRLTVV.

This rearrangement joins TRBV28 to TRBJ2-5; unclear D gene. CDR3 length equals 12 residues. V gave up 8 bases and J gave up 2 bases, with 9 bases separating them. Per germline, CDR1 MDHEN and CDR2 SYDVKM. Here the CDR3 DNA reads TGTGCCAGCGGCGCGGCGCAAGAGACCCAGTACTTC. Translation gives CASGAAQETQYF.

The genes are TRBV5-4 and TRBJ1-2; possible D gene TRBD1, 5 bases. V was pared by 0 bases and J by 3 bases, with 12 bases between. The germline gives CDR1 SGHNT, CDR2 YYREEE (reference sequence). This CDR3 spans 15 amino acids. The CDR3 is CASSLDPQTDYGYTF. In DNA form, the CDR3 reads TGTGCCAGCAGCTTGGACCCACAGACAGACTATGGCTACACCTTC.

The rearrangement uses TRBV7-9 and TRBJ1-1; D gene ambiguous. Germline V gene data show CDR1 as SEHNR and CDR2 as FQNEAQ (reference sequence). The CDR3 consists of 14 residues. V was cut by 5 bases and J by 0 bases, with 10 bases left in between. DNA of the CDR3: TGTGCCAGCAGCCCGTCGGGAATGAACACTGAAGCTTTCTTT. This codes for CASSPSGMNTEAFF.

The chain has TRBV5-4 and TRBJ2-7, with 8 bases that match TRBD2. The V gene's germline CDR1 is SGHNT and CDR2 YYREEE (reference sequence). The J segment lost 4 bases and the V segment lost 4 bases, leaving 10 bases of the junction unmatched. The CDR3 has 15 residues. The CDR3 spells CASSQDGAGEYEQYF. The CDR3 coding sequence is TGTGCCAGCAGCCAAGACGGAGCGGGAGAGTACGAGCAGTACTTC.

V usage is TRBV6-1 and J usage is TRBJ1-3, with a tentative D call TRBD1 (6 bases). Germline V gene data show CDR1 as MNHNS and CDR2 as SASEGT. CDR3 length: 14 amino acids. Trimming took off 10 bases at V and 6 bases at J, with 19 bases between the two ends. CDR3 in DNA: TGTGCCACCCAGGTTGGACAGCTGGTAAACACCATATATTTT. Protein: CATQVGQLVNTIYF.

A word on this clone: Other nucleotide sequences from this sample produce the same CDR3. This sequence joins TRBV19 and TRBJ1-2; D unclear. The CDR3 has 12 amino acids. Germline V gene data show CDR1 as LNHDA and CDR2 as SQIVND (reference sequence). Trimming removed 3 bases at V and 8 bases at J, with 10 bases between. The chain's CDR3 is CASSIRGGGYTF. The DNA for the CDR3 is TGTGCCAGTAGTATCCGGGGAGGAGGCTACACCTTC.

J is TRBJ2-1 and V is TRBV7-2; D might be TRBD1 (6 bases). The V and J ends lost 3 bases and 8 bases respectively, with 17 bases between them. The germline CDR1 and CDR2 sequences are SGHTA and FQGNSA. This CDR3 has 15 amino acids. The CDR3 DNA follows: TGTGCCAGCAGCTTTTCCCGGGACATAGGCCATGAGCAGTTCTTC. This gives the protein CASSFSRDIGHEQFF.

In its sample, this clone was seen a few times. The chain carries TRBV4-2 and TRBJ1-4; 9 bases are shared with TRBD1. Trimming took 0 bases from V and 8 from J; bases not matched to a gene: 7. This CDR3 is 16 amino acids long. Per the germline V gene, CDR1 is LGHNA and CDR2 is YNFKEQ. This CDR3 is CASSQESGTGWEKLFF. CDR3 bases: TGTGCCAGCAGCCAAGAGAGCGGGACAGGGTGGGAAAAACTGTTTTTT.

The chain joins TRBV2 to TRBJ2-5, with 7 bases fitting TRBD1. Per the germline V gene, CDR1 is SNHLY and CDR2 is FYNNEI. The V gene end was trimmed by 4 bases and the J gene end by 11 bases; junction bases not matched to a gene: 7. The CDR3 has 12 residues. This CDR3 is CASSGDSREQYF. The CDR3 DNA follows: TGTGCCAGCAGTGGGGACAGTCGAGAGCAGTACTTC.

The V gene is TRBV30, the J gene TRBJ2-5; TRBD2 matches 9 bases. The V segment lost 8 bases and the J segment 2 bases; nucleotides outside the gene matches: 3. The CDR3 has 12 amino acids. The germline gives CDR1 GTSNPN, CDR2 SVGIG (reference sequence). The CDR3 sequence: CALAGYQETQYF. The CDR3 coding sequence is TGTGCCCTAGCGGGGTATCAAGAGACCCAGTACTTC.

This clone has only a few counts. V and J are TRBV2 and TRBJ1-5; D is ambiguous. CDR1 is SNHLY, CDR2 FYNNEI, per germline. With 4 bases removed from V and 7 bases from J, the gap between germline ends came to 14 bases. CDR3 length: 14 amino acids. CDR3 amino acids: CASSGGKGGQPQHF. Written as DNA, the CDR3 is TGTGCCAGCAGTGGCGGAAAGGGCGGGCAGCCCCAGCATTTT. Variable domain in full (rest from reference TRBV2 and TRBJ1-5): EPEVTQTPSHQVTQMGQEVILRCVPISNHLYFYWYRQILGQKVEFLVSFYNNEISEKSEIFDDQFSVERPDGSNFTLKIRSTKLEDSAMYFCASSGGKGGQPQHFGDGTRLSIL.

The V and J genes are TRBV7-9 and TRBJ1-2; 7 bases agree with TRBD1. The CDR3 totals 15 residues. With V trimmed by 5 bases and J by 1 base, 7 bases remained unmatched. The germline V gene encodes CDR1 SEHNR and CDR2 FQNEAQ (reference sequence). The CDR3 sequence: CASSATGQINYGYTF. The CDR3 nucleotides read TGTGCCAGCAGCGCTACGGGACAGATTAACTATGGCTACACCTTC.

This chain joins TRBV7-8 and TRBJ1-2, with 11 bases fitting TRBD1. This CDR3 has 17 amino acids. Germline assignment: CDR1 SGHVS and CDR2 FQNEAQ. J was trimmed by 6 bases and V by 2 bases; bases with no gene match: 11. CDR3 sequence: CASSLMAGGTGGNGYTF. DNA for the CDR3: TGTGCCAGCAGCTTAATGGCCGGCGGGACAGGGGGTAATGGCTACACCTTC.